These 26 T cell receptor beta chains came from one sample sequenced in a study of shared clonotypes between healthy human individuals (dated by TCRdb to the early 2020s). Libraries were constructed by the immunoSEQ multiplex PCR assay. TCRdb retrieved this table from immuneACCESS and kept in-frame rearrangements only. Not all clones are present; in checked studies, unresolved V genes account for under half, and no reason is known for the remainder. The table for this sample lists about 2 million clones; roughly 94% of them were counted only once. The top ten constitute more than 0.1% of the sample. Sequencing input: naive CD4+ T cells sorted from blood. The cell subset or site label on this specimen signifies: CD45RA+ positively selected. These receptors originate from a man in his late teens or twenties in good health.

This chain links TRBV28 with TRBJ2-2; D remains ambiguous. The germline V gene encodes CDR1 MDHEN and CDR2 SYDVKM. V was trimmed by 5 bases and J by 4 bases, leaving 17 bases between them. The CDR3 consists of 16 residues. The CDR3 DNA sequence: TGTGCCAGCAGTCACCCCTCCAGGTCGGGCACCGGGGAGCTGTTTTTT. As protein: CASSHPSRSGTGELFF.

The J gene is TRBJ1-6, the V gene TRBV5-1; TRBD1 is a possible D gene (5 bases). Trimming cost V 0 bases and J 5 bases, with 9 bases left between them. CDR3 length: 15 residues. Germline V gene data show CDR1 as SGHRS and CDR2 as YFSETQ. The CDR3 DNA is TGCGCCAGCAGCTTGGAGGGACGGCATAATTCACCCCTCCACTTT. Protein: CASSLEGRHNSPLHF.

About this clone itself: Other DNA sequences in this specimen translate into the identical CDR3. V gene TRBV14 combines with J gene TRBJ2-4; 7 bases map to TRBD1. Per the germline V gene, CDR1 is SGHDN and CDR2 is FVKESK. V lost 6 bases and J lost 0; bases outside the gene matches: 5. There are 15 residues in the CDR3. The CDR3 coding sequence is TGTGCCAGCAGTCGACAGGGCCTAGCCAAAAACATTCAGTACTTC. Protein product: CASSRQGLAKNIQYF. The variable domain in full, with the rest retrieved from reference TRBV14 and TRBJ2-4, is EAGVTQFPSHSVIEKGQTVTLRCDPISGHDNLYWYRRVMGKEIKFLLHFVKESKQDESGMPNNRFLAERTGGTYSTLKVQPAELEDSGVYFCASSRQGLAKNIQYFGAGTRLSVL.

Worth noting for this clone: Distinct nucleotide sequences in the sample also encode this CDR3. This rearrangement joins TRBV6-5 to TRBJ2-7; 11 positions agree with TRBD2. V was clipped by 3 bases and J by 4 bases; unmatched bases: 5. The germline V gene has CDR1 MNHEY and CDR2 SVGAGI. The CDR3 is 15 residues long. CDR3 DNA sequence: TGTGCCAGCAGTTATTCCGGGACTAGCGGATACGAGCAGTACTTC. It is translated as CASSYSGTSGYEQYF.

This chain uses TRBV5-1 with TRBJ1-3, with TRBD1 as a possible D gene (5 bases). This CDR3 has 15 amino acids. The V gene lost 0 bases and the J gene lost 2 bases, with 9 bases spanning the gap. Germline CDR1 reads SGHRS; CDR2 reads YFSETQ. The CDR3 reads CASSLGSRAGNTIYF. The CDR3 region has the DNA TGCGCCAGCAGCTTGGGATCCAGGGCTGGAAACACCATATATTTT.

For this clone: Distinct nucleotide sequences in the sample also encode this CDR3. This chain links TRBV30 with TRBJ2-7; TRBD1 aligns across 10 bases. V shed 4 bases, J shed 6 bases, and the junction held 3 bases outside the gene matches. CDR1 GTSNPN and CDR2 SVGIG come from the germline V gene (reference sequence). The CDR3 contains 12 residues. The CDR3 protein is CAWTGTGVEQYF. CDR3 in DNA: TGTGCCTGGACCGGGACAGGGGTCGAGCAGTACTTC.

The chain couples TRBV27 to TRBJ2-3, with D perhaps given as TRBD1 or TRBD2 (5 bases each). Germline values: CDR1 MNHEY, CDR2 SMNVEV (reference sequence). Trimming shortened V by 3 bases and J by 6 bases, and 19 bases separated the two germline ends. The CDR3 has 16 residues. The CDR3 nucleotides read TGTGCCAGCAGTTTCCCCGGGACCCTGGGCAGGGATACGCAGTATTTT. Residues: CASSFPGTLGRDTQYF.

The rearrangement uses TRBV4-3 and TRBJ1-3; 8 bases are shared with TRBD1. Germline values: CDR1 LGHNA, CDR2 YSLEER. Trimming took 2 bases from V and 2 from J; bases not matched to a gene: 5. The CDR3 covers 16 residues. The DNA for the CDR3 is TGCGCCAGCAGCCAATTTACAGGGGGGACTGGAAACACCATATATTTT. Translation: CASSQFTGGTGNTIYF.

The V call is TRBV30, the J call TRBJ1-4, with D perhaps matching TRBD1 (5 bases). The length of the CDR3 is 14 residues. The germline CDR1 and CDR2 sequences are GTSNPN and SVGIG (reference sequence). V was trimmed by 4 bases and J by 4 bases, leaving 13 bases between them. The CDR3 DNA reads TGTGCCTGGAAGAGGGACGTTCTTAATGAAAAACTGTTTTTT. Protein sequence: CAWKRDVLNEKLFF.

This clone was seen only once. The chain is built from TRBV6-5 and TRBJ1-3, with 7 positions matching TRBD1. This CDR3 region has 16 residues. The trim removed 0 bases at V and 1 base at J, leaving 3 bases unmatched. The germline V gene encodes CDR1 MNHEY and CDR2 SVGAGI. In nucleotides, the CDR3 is TGTGCCAGCAGTTACTCTTCGACAGGGTCTGGAAACACCATATATTTT. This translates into CASSYSSTGSGNTIYF.

The DNA of the CDR3 is TGCGCCAGCAGCTTTACCGGATCAGTCCAAGAGACCCAGTACTTC. Translating gives CASSFTGSVQETQYF. This chain joins TRBV5-1 and TRBJ2-5; no definite D call. Germline CDR1 is SGHRS and CDR2 is YFSETQ. The CDR3 extends over 15 amino acids. The V end lost 2 bases, the J end lost 1 base, and 12 bases lay between the germline ends.

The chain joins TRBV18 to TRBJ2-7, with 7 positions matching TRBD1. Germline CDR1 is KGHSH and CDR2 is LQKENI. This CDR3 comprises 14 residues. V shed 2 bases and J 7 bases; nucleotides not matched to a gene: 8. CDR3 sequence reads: CASSPGTDSREQYF. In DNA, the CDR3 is TGTGCCAGCTCACCAGGGACAGACTCGCGGGAGCAGTACTTC. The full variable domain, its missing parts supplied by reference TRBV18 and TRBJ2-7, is NAGVMQNPRHLVRRRGQEARLRCSPMKGHSHVYWYRQLPEEGLKFMVYLQKENIIDESGMPKERFSAEFPKEGPSILRIQQVVRGDSAAYFCASSPGTDSREQYFGPGTRLTVT.

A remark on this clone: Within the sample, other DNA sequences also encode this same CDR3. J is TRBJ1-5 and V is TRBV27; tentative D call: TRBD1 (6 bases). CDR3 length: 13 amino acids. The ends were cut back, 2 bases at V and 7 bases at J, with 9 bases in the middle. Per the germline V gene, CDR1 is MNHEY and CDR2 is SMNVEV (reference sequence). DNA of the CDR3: TGTGCCAGCAGTTTACGGGGGGGCCAGCCCCAGCATTTT. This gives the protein CASSLRGGQPQHF.

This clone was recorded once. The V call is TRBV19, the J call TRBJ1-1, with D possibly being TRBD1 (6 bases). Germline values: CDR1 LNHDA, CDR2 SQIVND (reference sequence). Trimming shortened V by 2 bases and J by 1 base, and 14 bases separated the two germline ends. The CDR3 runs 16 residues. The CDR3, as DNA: TGTGCCAGTAGTATAAGAAGGGGGGTCAAGAACACTGAAGCTTTCTTT. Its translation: CASSIRRGVKNTEAFF.

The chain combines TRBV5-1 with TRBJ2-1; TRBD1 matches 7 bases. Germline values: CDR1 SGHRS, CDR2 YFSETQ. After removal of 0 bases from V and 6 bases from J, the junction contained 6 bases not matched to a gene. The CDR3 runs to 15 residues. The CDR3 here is CASSLGDSHTNEQFF. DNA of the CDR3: TGCGCCAGCAGCTTGGGGGACAGCCACACCAATGAGCAGTTCTTC.

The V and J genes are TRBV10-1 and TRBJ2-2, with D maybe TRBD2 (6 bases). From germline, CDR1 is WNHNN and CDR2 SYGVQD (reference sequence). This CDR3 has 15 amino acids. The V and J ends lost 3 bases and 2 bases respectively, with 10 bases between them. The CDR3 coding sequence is TGCGCCAGCAGTGATTACGGGGGTAACACCGGGGAGCTGTTTTTT. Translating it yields CASSDYGGNTGELFF.

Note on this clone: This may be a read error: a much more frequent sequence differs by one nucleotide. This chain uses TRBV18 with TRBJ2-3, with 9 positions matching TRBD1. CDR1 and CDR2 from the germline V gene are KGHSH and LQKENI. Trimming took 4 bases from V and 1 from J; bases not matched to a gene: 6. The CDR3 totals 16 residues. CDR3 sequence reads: CASSLRTGDGTDTQYF. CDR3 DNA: TGTGCCAGCTCACTTCGGACAGGGGACGGCACAGATACGCAGTATTTT.

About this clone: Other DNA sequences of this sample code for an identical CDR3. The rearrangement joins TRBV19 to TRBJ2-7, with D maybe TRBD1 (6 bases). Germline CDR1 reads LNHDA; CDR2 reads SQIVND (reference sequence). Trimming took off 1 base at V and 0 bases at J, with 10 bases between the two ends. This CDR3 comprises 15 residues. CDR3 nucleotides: TGTGCCAGTAGTATAGGGCAGGGGAGCTCCTACGAGCAGTACTTC. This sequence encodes CASSIGQGSSYEQYF.

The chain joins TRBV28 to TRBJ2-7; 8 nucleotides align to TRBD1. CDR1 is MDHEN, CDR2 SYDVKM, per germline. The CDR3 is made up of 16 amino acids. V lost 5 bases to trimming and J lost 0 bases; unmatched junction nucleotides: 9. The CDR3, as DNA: TGTGCCAGCAGTGCCGGACAGGGTGGTCTCTCCTACGAGCAGTACTTC. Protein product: CASSAGQGGLSYEQYF.

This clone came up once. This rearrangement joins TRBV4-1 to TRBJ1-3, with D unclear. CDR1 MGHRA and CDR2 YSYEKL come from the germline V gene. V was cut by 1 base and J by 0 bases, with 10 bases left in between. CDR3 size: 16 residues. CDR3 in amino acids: CASSQGTVDSGNTIYF. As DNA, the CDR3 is TGCGCCAGCAGCCAAGGGACTGTAGACTCTGGAAACACCATATATTTT.

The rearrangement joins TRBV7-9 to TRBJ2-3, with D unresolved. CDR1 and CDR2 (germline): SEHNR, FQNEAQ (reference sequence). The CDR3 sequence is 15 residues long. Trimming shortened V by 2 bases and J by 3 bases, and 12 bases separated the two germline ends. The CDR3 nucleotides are TGTGCCAGCAGCTTATATCTAGGGTTGACAGATACGCAGTATTTT. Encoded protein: CASSLYLGLTDTQYF.

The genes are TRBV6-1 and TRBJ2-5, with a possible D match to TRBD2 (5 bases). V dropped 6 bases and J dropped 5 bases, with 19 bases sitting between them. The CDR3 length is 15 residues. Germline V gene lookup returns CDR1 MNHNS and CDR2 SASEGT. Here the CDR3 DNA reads TGTGCCAGCAGCTCCCAATCGGTGGGAGTGGAGACCCAGTACTTC. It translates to CASSSQSVGVETQYF.

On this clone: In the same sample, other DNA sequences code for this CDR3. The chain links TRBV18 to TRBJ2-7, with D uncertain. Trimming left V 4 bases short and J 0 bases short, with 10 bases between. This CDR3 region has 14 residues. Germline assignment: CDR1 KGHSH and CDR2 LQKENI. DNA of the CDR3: TGTGCCAGCTCACTCGGACGGAACTCCTACGAGCAGTACTTC. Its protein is CASSLGRNSYEQYF.

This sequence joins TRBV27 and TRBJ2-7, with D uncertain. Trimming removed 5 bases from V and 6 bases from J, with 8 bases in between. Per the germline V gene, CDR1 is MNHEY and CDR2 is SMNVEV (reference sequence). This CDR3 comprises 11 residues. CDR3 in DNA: TGTGCCAGCAGTCGTGGATCCGAGCAGTACTTC. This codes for CASSRGSEQYF.

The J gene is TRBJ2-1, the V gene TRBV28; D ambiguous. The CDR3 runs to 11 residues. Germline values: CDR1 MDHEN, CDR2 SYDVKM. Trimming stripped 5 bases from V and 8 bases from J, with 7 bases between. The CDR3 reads CASSIRDEQFF. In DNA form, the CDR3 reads TGTGCCAGCAGTATAAGGGATGAGCAGTTCTTC.

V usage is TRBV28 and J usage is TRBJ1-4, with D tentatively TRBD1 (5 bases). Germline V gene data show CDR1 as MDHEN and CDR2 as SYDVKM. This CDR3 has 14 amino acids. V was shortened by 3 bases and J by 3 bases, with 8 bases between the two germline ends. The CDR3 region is CASSFRESNEKLFF. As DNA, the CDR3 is TGTGCCAGCAGTTTCAGGGAGTCTAATGAAAAACTGTTTTTT.